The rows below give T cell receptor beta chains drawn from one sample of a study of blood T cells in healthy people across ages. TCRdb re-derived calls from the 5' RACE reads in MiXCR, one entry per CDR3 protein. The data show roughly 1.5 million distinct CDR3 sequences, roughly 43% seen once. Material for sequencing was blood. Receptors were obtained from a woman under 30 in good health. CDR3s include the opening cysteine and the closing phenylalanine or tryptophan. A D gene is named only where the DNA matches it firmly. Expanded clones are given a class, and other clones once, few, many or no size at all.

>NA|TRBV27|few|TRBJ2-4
TGTGCCAGCCCGGACTGGATTCAGTACTTC
CASPDWIQYF
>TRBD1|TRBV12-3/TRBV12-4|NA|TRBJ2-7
TGTGCCAGCAATAGACAGGGTTCCTCCTACGAGCAGTACTTC
CASNRQGSSYEQYF
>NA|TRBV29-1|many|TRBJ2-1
TGCAGCGTTGAAGATCTTCAGGGGAGCTCCTACAATGAGCAGTTCTTC
CSVEDLQGSSYNEQFF
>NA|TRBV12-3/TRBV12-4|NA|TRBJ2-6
TGTGCCAGCCGCCCCTACAGTTTGATCTCTGGGGCCAACGTCCTGACTTTC
CASRPYSLISGANVLTF
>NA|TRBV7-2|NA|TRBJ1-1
TGTGCCAGCAGCTTACGCTCGACAGGACTAAGAGGGGGCACTGAAGCTTTCTTT
CASSLRSTGLRGGTEAFF
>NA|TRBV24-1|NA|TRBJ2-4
TGTGCCACCAGTGATATCCAGGGCATTCAGTACTTC
CATSDIQGIQYF
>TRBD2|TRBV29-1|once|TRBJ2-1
TGCAGCGTTGTCCTCAGACTAGCTGGCGAGCAGTTCTTC
CSVVLRLAGEQFF
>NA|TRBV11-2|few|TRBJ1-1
TGTGCCAGCAGCTTTTGGGGTAAAGTATGGGAGAACACTGAAGCTTTCTTT
CASSFWGKVWENTEAFF
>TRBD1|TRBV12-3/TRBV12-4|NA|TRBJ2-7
TGTGCCAGCAGGCCGGGACAGGGAGGGAAGCAGTACTTC
CASRPGQGGKQYF
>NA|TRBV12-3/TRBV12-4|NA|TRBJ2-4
TGTGCCAGCAGTTTAAGGAATCTAGCCAAAAACATTCAGTACTTC
CASSLRNLAKNIQYF
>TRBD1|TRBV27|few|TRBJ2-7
TGTGCCAGCAGTTTTTCAGGGGGGCAGTACTTC
CASSFSGGQYF
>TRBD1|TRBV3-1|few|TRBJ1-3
TGTGCCAGCAGCCTCCGGACAGGGTCTGGAAACACCATATATTTT
CASSLRTGSGNTIYF
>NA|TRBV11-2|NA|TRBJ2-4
TGTGCCAGCAGCTTAAGCCGAGGGATTCAGTACTTC
CASSLSRGIQYF